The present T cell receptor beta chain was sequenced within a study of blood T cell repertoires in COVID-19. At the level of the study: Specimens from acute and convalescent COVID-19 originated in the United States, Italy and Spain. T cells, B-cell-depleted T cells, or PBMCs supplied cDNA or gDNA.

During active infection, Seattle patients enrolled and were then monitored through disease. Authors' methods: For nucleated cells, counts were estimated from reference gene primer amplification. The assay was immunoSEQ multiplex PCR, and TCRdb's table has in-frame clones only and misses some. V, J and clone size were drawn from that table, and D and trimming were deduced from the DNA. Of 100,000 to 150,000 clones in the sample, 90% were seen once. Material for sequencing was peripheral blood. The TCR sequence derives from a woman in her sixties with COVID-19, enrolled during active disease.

The CDR3 protein is CASGGDGANVLTF. CDR3 bases: TGTGCCAGCGGGGGGGACGGGGCCAACGTCCTGACTTTC. The chain recombines TRBV12-3 or TRBV12-4 with TRBJ2-6, with 7 bases aligning to TRBD2. The V and J ends lost 8 bases and 4 bases, in that order; junction bases with no gene match: 2. This CDR3 has 13 amino acids.